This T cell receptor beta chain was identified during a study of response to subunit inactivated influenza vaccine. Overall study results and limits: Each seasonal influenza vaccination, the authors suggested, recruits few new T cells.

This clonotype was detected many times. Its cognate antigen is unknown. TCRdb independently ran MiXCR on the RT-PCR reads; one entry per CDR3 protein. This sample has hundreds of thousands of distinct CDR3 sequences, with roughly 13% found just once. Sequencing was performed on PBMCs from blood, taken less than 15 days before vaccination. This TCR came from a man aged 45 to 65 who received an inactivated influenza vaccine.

The CDR3 spells CASSFIGGWASNQPQHF. In nucleotides, the CDR3 is TGTGCCAGCAGTTTTATTGGGGGGTGGGCGAGCAATCAGCCCCAGCATTTT. The J gene is TRBJ1-5, the V gene TRBV28; D possibly corresponds to TRBD1 (5 bases). The germline CDR1 and CDR2 sequences are MDHEN and SYDVKM. This CDR3 comprises 17 residues. With 3 bases removed from V and 1 base from J, the gap between germline ends came to 16 bases. The full variable domain, with the rest looked up from reference TRBV28 and TRBJ1-5, is DVKVTQSSRYLVKRTGEKVFLECVQDMDHENMFWYRQDPGLGLRLIYFSYDVKMKEKGDIPEGYSVSREKKERFSLILESASTNQTSMYLCASSFIGGWASNQPQHFGDGTRLSIL.